These T cell receptor beta chains were read from a single sample in a study of blood T cell repertoires in COVID-19. Here immunoSEQ multiplex PCR was the method, and the copy in TCRdb shows in-frame clones only, minus some. This table holds under 200,000 clones, about 90% found once. The sample was peripheral blood. Receptors originate from a man between 35 and 55 years old with active or convalescent COVID-19. Both conserved end residues are part of each CDR3. Fields, in order: J gene, D gene, clone size, V gene, CDR3 DNA, CDR3 protein. A D gene is named only where the DNA matches it firmly. The size entry is marked missing in some rows and otherwise reads once, few, many or a size class.

>TRBJ1-1|.|many|TRBV9
TGTGCCAGCAGCGTAGGGACAACGCGCGGCACTGAAGCTTTCTTT
CASSVGTTRGTEAFF
>TRBJ2-5|.|.|TRBV11-2
TGTGCCAGCAGCCAAAACCCCGGCCTAGGGGGAGAGACCCAGTACTTC
CASSQNPGLGGETQYF
>TRBJ1-1|.|.|TRBV6-5
TGTGCCAGCAGTTCGTACAGGGCCACTGAAGCTTTCTTT
CASSSYRATEAFF
>TRBJ1-1|.|.|TRBV2
TGTGCCACCATGAAAATACAGGGTAACACTGAAGCTTTCTTT
CATMKIQGNTEAFF
>TRBJ2-1|.|.|TRBV9
TGTGCCAGCAGCGTCGAGCGGGATGAGCAGTTCTTC
CASSVERDEQFF
>TRBJ1-5|.|.|TRBV20-1
TGCAGTGCTAGTATGGCGGGATATAGCAATCAGCCCCAGCATTTT
CSASMAGYSNQPQHF
>TRBJ1-2|.|.|TRBV6-1
TGTGCCAGCAGTGATACTAACTATGGCTACACCTTC
CASSDTNYGYTF
>TRBJ2-7|.|.|TRBV30
TGTGCCTGGAGTGTTTACTTCGGCGAGCAGTACTTC
CAWSVYFGEQYF
>TRBJ1-6|.|.|TRBV7-7
TGTGCTAGCAGCCCCGGCAGGGGACATTCACCCCTCCACTTT
CASSPGRGHSPLHF
>TRBJ1-4|.|.|TRBV7-9
TGTGCCAGCAGCTTCGTTACACCAACTAATGAAAAACTGTTTTTT
CASSFVTPTNEKLFF
>TRBJ2-7|TRBD1|.|TRBV6-2/TRBV6-3
TGTGCCAGCAGTTACTGGGGACAGGGGGCAGGCGAGCAGTACTTC
CASSYWGQGAGEQYF
>TRBJ1-6|TRBD1|.|TRBV7-9
TGTGCCAGCAGCCCCTCGGGACAGAAATCACCCCTCCACTTT
CASSPSGQKSPLHF
>TRBJ1-5|.|.|TRBV6-2/TRBV6-3
TGTGCCAGCAGTTATGTCCGTCGCCGGGGATTCTCTCAAGGCAATCAGCCCCAGCATTTT
CASSYVRRRGFSQGNQPQHF
>TRBJ2-7|.|.|TRBV6-1
TGTGCCAGCAGTGAAGAGGTGGGGGGGCCAAACGAGCAGTACTTC
CASSEEVGGPNEQYF
>TRBJ2-7|TRBD1|.|TRBV30
TGTGCCTGGACCCCCGATGGGACAGTCCTACGAGGTCAGTACTTC
CAWTPDGTVLRGQYF
>TRBJ2-5|.|.|TRBV12-5
TGTGCTAGTGGTTTGCGGGCAGGGTCGGAGACCCAGTACTTC
CASGLRAGSETQYF
>TRBJ1-3|TRBD1|.|TRBV19
TGTGCCAGTAGTATTGGAAGGACAGGGTATGCTGGAAACACCATATATTTT
CASSIGRTGYAGNTIYF
>TRBJ1-2|TRBD1|.|TRBV6-5
TGTGCCAGCAGCAGGACAGGGACGAATAACTATGGCTACACCTTC
CASSRTGTNNYGYTF
>TRBJ1-1|.|.|TRBV25-1
TGTGCCAGCAGTGAATACCCAGGGGAGAACACTGAAGCTTTCTTT
CASSEYPGENTEAFF
>TRBJ2-7|TRBD2|once|TRBV6-5
TGTGCCAGCATAAGGGAGGGGTCCTACTCCTACGAGCAGTACTTC
CASIREGSYSYEQYF
>TRBJ2-7|TRBD1|once|TRBV6-5
TGTGCCAGCAGGGCCCAGGGGGTAAGCTCCTACGAGCAGTACTTC
CASRAQGVSSYEQYF
>TRBJ2-1|TRBD1|.|TRBV5-1
TGCGCCAGCAGCTACAGGGGGCACGACAATGAGCAGTTCTTC
CASSYRGHDNEQFF
>TRBJ2-3|TRBD2|.|TRBV3-1/TRBV3-2
TGTGCCAGCAGCCGAGAGGAGGCGGGGGGCCCCACAGATACGCAGTATTTT
CASSREEAGGPTDTQYF
>TRBJ2-2|TRBD1|.|TRBV18
TGTGCCAGCTCGCTCGGACAGGGGAACACCGGGGAGCTGTTTTTT
CASSLGQGNTGELFF
>TRBJ2-7|TRBD2|.|TRBV27
TGTGCCAGCAGTACCCGATGGGCCGCCACTAGCGGGGGATCCTACGAGCAGTACTTC
CASSTRWAATSGGSYEQYF
>TRBJ2-7|TRBD1|.|TRBV10-2
TGCGCCAGCAGTGAGTTGCTAGTGGTTGAGGGACAGGGAAACTACGAGCAGTACTTC
CASSELLVVEGQGNYEQYF
>TRBJ1-6|.|.|TRBV11-2
TGTGCCAGCAGGGAAATCTCCCGCGGGGTCTATAATTCACCCCTCCACTTT
CASREISRGVYNSPLHF
>TRBJ2-7|.|.|TRBV4-3
TGCGCCAGCAGCCAAGAGAGGTGGGCAGGGGACGAGCAGTACTTC
CASSQERWAGDEQYF
>TRBJ2-5|.|.|TRBV5-1
TGCGCCAGCAGCTTGGGAGGGTCGGGCCAAGAGACCCAGTACTTC
CASSLGGSGQETQYF
>TRBJ2-5|TRBD1|.|TRBV5-1
TGCGCCAGCAGCTTAACCGGGACAGGGGGCCAAGAGACCCAGTACTTC
CASSLTGTGGQETQYF
>TRBJ1-6|.|.|TRBV5-6
TGTGCCAGCAGTCCCTATGGGGCAGATAATTCACCCCTCCACTTT
CASSPYGADNSPLHF
>TRBJ2-1|.|.|TRBV6-1
TGTGCCAGCAGTGAATATTTTCGGGGGAATGAGCAGTTCTTC
CASSEYFRGNEQFF
>TRBJ1-1|.|.|TRBV5-1
TGCGCCAGCAGCTTGCGAGGGATGAACACTGAAGCTTTCTTT
CASSLRGMNTEAFF
>TRBJ2-1|.|.|TRBV12-3/TRBV12-4
TGTGCCAGCAGTCTCGGGGGACGGGATGAGCAGTTCTTC
CASSLGGRDEQFF
>TRBJ1-1|TRBD1|.|TRBV7-8
TGTGCCAGCAGCTTACTACAGGGGGCTACGTACACTGAAGCTTTCTTT
CASSLLQGATYTEAFF
>TRBJ1-1|TRBD1|.|TRBV5-1
TGCGCCAGCAGCCCTTACAGGGGGACTGAAGCTTTCTTT
CASSPYRGTEAFF
>TRBJ1-1|.|.|TRBV5-1
TGCGCCAGCAGCCCATCAGGGATCCTGAACACTGAAGCTTTCTTT
CASSPSGILNTEAFF
>TRBJ2-2|TRBD1|.|TRBV6-5
TGTGCCAGCAGTCTGACAGGGGCTAACACCGGGGAGCTGTTTTTT
CASSLTGANTGELFF
>TRBJ1-1|TRBD1|.|TRBV3-1/TRBV3-2
TGTGCCAGCAGCCAGCAGGGGGGTATGAACACTGAAGCTTTCTTT
CASSQQGGMNTEAFF
>TRBJ2-7|TRBD2|.|TRBV6-1
TGTGCCAGCAGTGAAAACAGGGCTAGCGGGGGCGAGCAGTACTTC
CASSENRASGGEQYF
>TRBJ2-7|TRBD1|.|TRBV3-1/TRBV3-2
TGTGCCAGCAGCCAAGCGGGGACAGGGCGCTACGAGCAGTACTTC
CASSQAGTGRYEQYF
>TRBJ2-7|.|.|TRBV7-8
TGTGCCAGCAGCTCCCGGGGGGGACAGGGTGGCTACGAGCAGTACTTC
CASSSRGGQGGYEQYF
>TRBJ1-2|.|.|TRBV6-5
TGTGCCAGCAGTTTACAGCGGGCTAACTATGGCTACACCTTC
CASSLQRANYGYTF